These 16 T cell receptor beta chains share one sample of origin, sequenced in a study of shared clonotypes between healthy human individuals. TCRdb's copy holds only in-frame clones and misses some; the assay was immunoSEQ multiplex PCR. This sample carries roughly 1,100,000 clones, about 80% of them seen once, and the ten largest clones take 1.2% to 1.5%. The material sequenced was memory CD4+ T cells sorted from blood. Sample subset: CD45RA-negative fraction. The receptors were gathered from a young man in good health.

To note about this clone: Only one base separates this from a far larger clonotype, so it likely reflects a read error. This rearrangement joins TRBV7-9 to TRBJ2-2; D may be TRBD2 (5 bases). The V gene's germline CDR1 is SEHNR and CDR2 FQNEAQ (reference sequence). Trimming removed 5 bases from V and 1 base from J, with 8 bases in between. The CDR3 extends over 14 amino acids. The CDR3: CASSPRGNTGELFF. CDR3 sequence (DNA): TGTGCCAGCAGCCCCCGGGGGAACACCGGGGAGCTGTTTTTT.

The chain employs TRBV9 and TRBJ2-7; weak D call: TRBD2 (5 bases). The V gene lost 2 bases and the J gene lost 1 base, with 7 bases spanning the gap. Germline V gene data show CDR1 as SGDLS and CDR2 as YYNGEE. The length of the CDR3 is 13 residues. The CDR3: CASSVEVSYEQYF. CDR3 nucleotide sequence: TGTGCCAGCAGCGTGGAGGTGTCCTACGAGCAGTACTTC.

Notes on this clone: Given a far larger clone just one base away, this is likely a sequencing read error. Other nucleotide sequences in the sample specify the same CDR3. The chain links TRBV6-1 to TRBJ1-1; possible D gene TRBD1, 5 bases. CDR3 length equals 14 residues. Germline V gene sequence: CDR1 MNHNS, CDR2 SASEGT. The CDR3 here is CASSVQVPTVEAFF. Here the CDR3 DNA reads TGCGCCAGCAGTGTACAGGTGCCCACTGTGGAAGCTTTCTTT.

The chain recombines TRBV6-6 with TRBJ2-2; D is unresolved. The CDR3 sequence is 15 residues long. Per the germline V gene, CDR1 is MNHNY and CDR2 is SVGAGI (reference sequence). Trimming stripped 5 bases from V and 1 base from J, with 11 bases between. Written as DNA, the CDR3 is TGTGCCAGCAGTCAAGACCCCAGGAACACCGGGGAGCTGTTTTTT. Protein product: CASSQDPRNTGELFF.

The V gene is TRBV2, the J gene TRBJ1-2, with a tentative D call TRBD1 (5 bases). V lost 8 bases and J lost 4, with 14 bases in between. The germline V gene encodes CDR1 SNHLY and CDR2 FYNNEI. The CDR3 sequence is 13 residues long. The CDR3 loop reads CASVRDQLYGYTF. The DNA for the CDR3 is TGTGCCAGCGTCCGGGACCAACTCTATGGCTACACCTTC.

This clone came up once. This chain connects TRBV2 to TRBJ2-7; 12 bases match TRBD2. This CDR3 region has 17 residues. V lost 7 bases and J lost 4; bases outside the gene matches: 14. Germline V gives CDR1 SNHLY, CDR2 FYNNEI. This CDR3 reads CASIGTSGRDQIYEQYF. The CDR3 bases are TGTGCCAGCATTGGGACTAGCGGGCGGGACCAGATATACGAGCAGTACTTC. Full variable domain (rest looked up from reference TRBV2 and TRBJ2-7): EPEVTQTPSHQVTQMGQEVILRCVPISNHLYFYWYRQILGQKVEFLVSFYNNEISEKSEIFDDQFSVERPDGSNFTLKIRSTKLEDSAMYFCASIGTSGRDQIYEQYFGPGTRLTVT.

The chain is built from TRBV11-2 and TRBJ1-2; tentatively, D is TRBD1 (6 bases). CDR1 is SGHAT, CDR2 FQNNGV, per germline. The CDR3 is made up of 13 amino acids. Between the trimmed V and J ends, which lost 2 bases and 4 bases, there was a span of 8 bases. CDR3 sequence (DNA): TGTGCCAGCAGCTTACAGGGGACCTATGGCTACACCTTC. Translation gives CASSLQGTYGYTF.

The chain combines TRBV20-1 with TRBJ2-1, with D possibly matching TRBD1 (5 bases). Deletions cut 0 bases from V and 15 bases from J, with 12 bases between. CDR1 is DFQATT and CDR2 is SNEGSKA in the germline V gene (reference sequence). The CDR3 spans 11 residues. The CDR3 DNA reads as TGCAGTGCTAGAGATCCGGCAGGGATGTTCTTC. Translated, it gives CSARDPAGMFF.

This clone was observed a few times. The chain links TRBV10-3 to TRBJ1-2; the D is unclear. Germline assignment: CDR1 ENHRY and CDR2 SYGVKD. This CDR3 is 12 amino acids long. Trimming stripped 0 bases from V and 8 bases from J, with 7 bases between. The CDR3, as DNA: TGTGCCATCAGTGAGTCGACTGCGGGCTACACCTTC. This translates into CAISESTAGYTF.

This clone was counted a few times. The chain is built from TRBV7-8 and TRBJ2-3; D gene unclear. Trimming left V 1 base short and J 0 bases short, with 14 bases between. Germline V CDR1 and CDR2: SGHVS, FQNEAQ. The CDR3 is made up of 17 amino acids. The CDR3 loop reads CASSLEPGGRSTDTQYF. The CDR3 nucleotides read TGTGCCAGCAGCTTAGAACCAGGTGGCCGTAGCACAGATACGCAGTATTTT. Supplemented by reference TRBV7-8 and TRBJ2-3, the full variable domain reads GAGVSQSPRYKVAKRGQDVALRCDPISGHVSLFWYQQALGQGPEFLTYFQNEAQLDKSGLPSDRFFAERPEGSVSTLKIQRTQQEDSAVYLCASSLEPGGRSTDTQYFGPGTRLTVL.

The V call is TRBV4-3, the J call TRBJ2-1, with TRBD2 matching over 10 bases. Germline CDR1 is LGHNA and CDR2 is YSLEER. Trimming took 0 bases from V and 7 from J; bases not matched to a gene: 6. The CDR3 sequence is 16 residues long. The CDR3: CASSQEGLAGVNEQFF. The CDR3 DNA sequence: TGCGCCAGCAGCCAAGAGGGTCTAGCGGGAGTTAATGAGCAGTTCTTC.

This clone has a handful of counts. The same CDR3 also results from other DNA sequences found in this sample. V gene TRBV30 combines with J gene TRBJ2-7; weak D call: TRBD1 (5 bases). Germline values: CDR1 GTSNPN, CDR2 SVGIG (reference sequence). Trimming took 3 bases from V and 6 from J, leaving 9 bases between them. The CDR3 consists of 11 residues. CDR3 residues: CAWSQGVEQYF. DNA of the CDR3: TGTGCCTGGAGCCAGGGTGTCGAGCAGTACTTC.

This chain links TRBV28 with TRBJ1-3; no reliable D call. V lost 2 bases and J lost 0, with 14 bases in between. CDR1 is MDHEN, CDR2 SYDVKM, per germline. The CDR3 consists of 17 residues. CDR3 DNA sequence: TGTGCCAGCAGTTTACGTGGCTTTGGGAGCTCTGGAAACACCATATATTTT. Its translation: CASSLRGFGSSGNTIYF.

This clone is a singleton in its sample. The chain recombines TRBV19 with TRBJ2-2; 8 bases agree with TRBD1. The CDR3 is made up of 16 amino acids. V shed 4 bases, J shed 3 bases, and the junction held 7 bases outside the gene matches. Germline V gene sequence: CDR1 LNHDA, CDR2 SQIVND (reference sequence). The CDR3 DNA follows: TGTGCCAGTAGTAGAGCCGGGACAGGAGACACCGGGGAGCTGTTTTTT. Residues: CASSRAGTGDTGELFF.

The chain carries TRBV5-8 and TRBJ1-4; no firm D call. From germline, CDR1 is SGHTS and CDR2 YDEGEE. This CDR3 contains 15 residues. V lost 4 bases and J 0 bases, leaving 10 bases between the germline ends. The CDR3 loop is CASSPLAPTNEKLFF. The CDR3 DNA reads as TGTGCCAGCAGCCCCCTGGCCCCAACTAATGAAAAACTGTTTTTT. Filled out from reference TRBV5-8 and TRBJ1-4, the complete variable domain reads EAGVTQSPTHLIKTRGQQATLRCSPISGHTSVYWYQQALGLGLQFLLWYDEGEERNRGNFPPRFSGRQFPNYSSELNVNALELEDSALYLCASSPLAPTNEKLFFGSGTQLSVL.

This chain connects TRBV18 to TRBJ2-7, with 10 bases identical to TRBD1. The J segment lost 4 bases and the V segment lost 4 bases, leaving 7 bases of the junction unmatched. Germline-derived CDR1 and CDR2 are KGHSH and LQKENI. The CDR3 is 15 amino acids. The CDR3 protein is CASSQGTGVRYEQYF. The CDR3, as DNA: TGTGCCAGCTCACAAGGGACAGGGGTAAGGTACGAGCAGTACTTC. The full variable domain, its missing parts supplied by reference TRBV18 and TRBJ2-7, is NAGVMQNPRHLVRRRGQEARLRCSPMKGHSHVYWYRQLPEEGLKFMVYLQKENIIDESGMPKERFSAEFPKEGPSILRIQQVVRGDSAAYFCASSQGTGVRYEQYFGPGTRLTVT.